This T cell receptor (beta chain) was sequenced for a study of T cells and copy number aberrations in small-cell lung cancer. Worth noting for this clone: Its antigen is not identified.

The CDR3 is made up of 11 amino acids. V was shortened by 8 bases and J by 7 bases, with 11 bases between the two germline ends. Germline CDR1 is SGHVS and CDR2 is FNYEAQ. Clones were read by immunoSEQ multiplex PCR, and TCRdb kept only the in-frame ones, dropping some. The sample yields 9,500 to 10,000 clones, 75% to 80% seen once. Study-level results: The study's sample size was small, so findings need validation. Tumors showed lower T-cell density, richness and clonality than adjacent lung, though density did not differ significantly.

All donors had upfront surgery, without preoperative chemotherapy or radiotherapy, and never received immunotherapy. Every patient either smoked or had heavy second-hand smoke exposure. The rearrangement joins TRBV7-6 to TRBJ2-5; D might be TRBD2 (5 bases). The sample comprised normal tissue next to the tumor. This clonotype originated in a man in his 60s with small cell lung cancer. CDR3 in amino acids: CASGGAGTQYF. CDR3 nucleotides: TGTGCCAGCGGAGGTGCAGGGACCCAGTACTTC.